Listed here are 27 T cell receptor beta chains from one sample, sequenced in a study of blood T cell repertoires in COVID-19. Only in-frame clones appear in the TCRdb table, and some are missing; sequencing was by immunoSEQ multiplex PCR. The data show 100,000 to 120,000 clones, with around four fifths seen just once and about 15% held by the top ten. The source material was peripheral blood. The receptor set was obtained from a woman in her sixties with acute or convalescent COVID-19.

V and J are TRBV9 and TRBJ1-5, with D possibly being TRBD1 (5 bases). The germline V gene encodes CDR1 SGDLS and CDR2 YYNGEE. Trimming took off 5 bases at V and 5 bases at J, with 17 bases between the two ends. The CDR3 extends over 15 amino acids. The CDR3 DNA reads TGTGCCAGCAGTACCTCCCCGACAGAAGATCAGCCCCAGCATTTT. It translates to CASSTSPTEDQPQHF.

The table lists this clone with a few counts. This sequence joins TRBV7-7 and TRBJ2-1, with 11 bases identical to TRBD1. The germline V gene has CDR1 SSHAT and CDR2 FNYEAQ (reference sequence). The CDR3 runs 15 residues. The trim removed 5 bases at V and 7 bases at J, leaving 7 bases unmatched. The CDR3 DNA follows: TGTGCCAGCAGCCCATGGACAGGGGGCATAAATGAGCAGTTCTTC. Translated, it gives CASSPWTGGINEQFF.

The chain links TRBV19 to TRBJ2-3; no clear D. The germline gives CDR1 LNHDA, CDR2 SQIVND (reference sequence). The CDR3 spans 11 residues. V lost 5 bases, J lost 6 bases, and 6 bases lay in between. Here the CDR3 reads CASSFIDTQYF. CDR3 DNA sequence: TGTGCCAGTAGTTTCATTGATACGCAGTATTTT.

V and J are TRBV5-6 and TRBJ1-6; D ambiguous. The V and J ends lost 3 bases and 0 bases respectively, with 4 bases between them. The CDR3 is 14 amino acids. From germline, CDR1 is SGHDT and CDR2 YYEEEE. CDR3 sequence (DNA): TGTGCCAGCAGCTACTCCTCCTATAATTCACCCCTCCACTTT. As protein: CASSYSSYNSPLHF.

The chain's CDR3 is CASSQYTDTQYF. For the CDR3, the DNA is TGTGCCAGCAGCCAGTATACAGATACGCAGTATTTT. V gene TRBV3-1 (or the pseudogene TRBV3-2) combines with J gene TRBJ2-3; no reliable D call. This CDR3 has 12 amino acids. CDR1 is LGHDT, CDR2 YNNKEL, per germline (reference sequence). Trimming took off 3 bases at V and 3 bases at J, with 4 bases between the two ends.

In this sample, this clone turned up once. The chain carries TRBV12-3 or TRBV12-4 and TRBJ1-4, with TRBD1 as a possible D gene (6 bases). The CDR3 totals 12 residues. Trimming stripped 5 bases from V and 10 bases from J, with 11 bases between. The CDR3 region is CASSLPDRKLFF. The CDR3, as DNA: TGTGCCAGCAGTCTCCCGGACAGAAAACTGTTTTTT.

The chain has TRBV11-3 and TRBJ2-5, with D possibly matching TRBD2 (5 bases). From germline, CDR1 is SGHNT and CDR2 YENEEA. V lost 5 bases, J lost 2 bases, and 9 bases lay in between. CDR3 length: 13 residues. CDR3 DNA sequence: TGTGCCAGCAGCCAGGAGGAGCAAGAGACCCAGTACTTC. Translation: CASSQEEQETQYF.

V is TRBV24-1 and J is TRBJ2-1, with 9 nucleotides matching TRBD2. Germline V gene sequence: CDR1 KGHDR, CDR2 SFDVKD. The CDR3 length is 15 residues. V was clipped by 3 bases and J by 7 bases; unmatched bases: 6. The CDR3 DNA sequence: TGTGCCACCAGTGATCCACCGGGACTAGCAAATGAGCAGTTCTTC. Translation: CATSDPPGLANEQFF.

The chain has TRBV5-8 and TRBJ1-2; 8 bases map to TRBD1. Germline-derived CDR1 and CDR2 are SGHTS and YDEGEE. The length of the CDR3 is 13 residues. With V trimmed by 5 bases and J by 8 bases, 8 bases remained unmatched. Written as DNA, the CDR3 is TGTGCCAGCAGGTGGACAGGGACGTGGGGCTACACCTTC. Translating it yields CASRWTGTWGYTF.

This clone appeared once. The chain uses TRBV28 and TRBJ1-2; no definite D call. Germline lookup yields CDR1 MDHEN and CDR2 SYDVKM. V lost 6 bases to trimming and J lost 4 bases, with 9 bases between them. The CDR3 covers 12 residues. The CDR3 nucleotides read TGTGCCAGCAGCTTCGTCTTCTATGGCTACACCTTC. This gives the protein CASSFVFYGYTF.

The chain has TRBV7-3 and TRBJ2-7, with a tentative D call TRBD2 (5 bases). The CDR3 is 17 amino acids. Germline-derived CDR1 and CDR2 are SGHTA and FQGTGA. Trimming took off 6 bases at V and 0 bases at J, with 21 bases between the two ends. CDR3 in DNA: TGTGCCAGCAGTCCTTGGGTTGGGAGCTACGGCTCCTACGAGCAGTACTTC. Translated, it gives CASSPWVGSYGSYEQYF.

The V call is TRBV7-2, the J call TRBJ1-5; 8 bases map to TRBD1. The CDR3 is 14 amino acids. CDR1 is SGHTA and CDR2 is FQGNSA in the germline V gene. The V and J ends lost 5 bases and 6 bases, in that order; junction bases with no gene match: 6. CDR3 residues: CASSEDRVSQPQHF. The CDR3 DNA reads as TGTGCCAGCAGCGAGGACAGGGTCAGTCAGCCCCAGCATTTT.

The chain uses TRBV11-3 and TRBJ2-2; D may be TRBD2 (5 bases). V lost 0 bases to trimming and J lost 1 base, with 6 bases between them. The CDR3 totals 15 residues. CDR1 is SGHNT, CDR2 YENEEA, per germline. The CDR3, as DNA: TGTGCCAGCAGCTTAGACCGGGGGAACACCGGGGAGCTGTTTTTT. It translates to CASSLDRGNTGELFF.

The chain links TRBV5-1 to TRBJ1-1; no reliable D call. V shed 4 bases and J shed 3 bases, with 16 bases lying between them. Germline CDR1 reads SGHRS; CDR2 reads YFSETQ. CDR3 size: 15 residues. The CDR3 DNA reads TGCGCCAGCAGCCCGGACGGGGTGTTCGACACTGAAGCTTTCTTT. This translates into CASSPDGVFDTEAFF. Based on the CDR3 plus reference TRBV5-1 and TRBJ1-1, the full variable domain is KAGVTQTPRYLIKTRGQQVTLSCSPISGHRSVSWYQQTPGQGLQFLFEYFSETQRNKGNFPGRFSGRQFSNSRSEMNVSTLELGDSALYLCASSPDGVFDTEAFFGQGTRLTVV.

This clone was detected only once. Here the CDR3 DNA reads TGTGCCAGCAGCTGGCGGTTGGGGTCCCGGGCGGGCGAGCAGTACTTC. It codes for CASSWRLGSRAGEQYF. The gene calls are TRBV7-2 and TRBJ2-7; TRBD2 might be the D (5 bases). Germline-derived CDR1 and CDR2 are SGHTA and FQGNSA. The CDR3 spans 16 residues. The V end was cut by 4 bases, the J end by 6 bases, with 22 bases between.

Here the CDR3 reads CASRITGRAEAFF. In nucleotides, the CDR3 is TGTGCCAGCCGGATAACAGGGAGGGCTGAAGCTTTCTTT. The rearrangement links TRBV6-4 to TRBJ1-1; D is perhaps TRBD1 (6 bases). V shed 8 bases and J shed 6 bases, with 16 bases lying between them. The CDR3 is 13 amino acids. The germline gives CDR1 MRHNA, CDR2 SNTAGT.

This clone was detected only once. The chain links TRBV5-1 to TRBJ1-2, with TRBD1 matching over 9 bases. The germline gives CDR1 SGHRS, CDR2 YFSETQ. The CDR3 extends over 15 amino acids. The trim removed 4 bases at V and 3 bases at J, leaving 7 bases unmatched. As DNA, the CDR3 is TGCGCCAGCAGCACAGGGGGCTTTCGGGACTATGGCTACACCTTC. Translation gives CASSTGGFRDYGYTF.

The chain has TRBV3-1 (or the pseudogene TRBV3-2) and TRBJ1-4, with a possible D match to TRBD1 (6 bases). V was cut by 4 bases and J by 7 bases, with 16 bases left in between. CDR1 is LGHDT and CDR2 is YNNKEL in the germline V gene (reference sequence). The CDR3 runs 15 residues. DNA for the CDR3: TGTGCCAGCAGCCCCTTGAGGGGGGGGAGTGAAAAACTGTTTTTT. Its protein is CASSPLRGGSEKLFF.

The chain combines TRBV27 with TRBJ1-6; no firm D call. Germline assignment: CDR1 MNHEY and CDR2 SMNVEV (reference sequence). V lost 6 bases and J 7 bases, leaving 19 bases between the germline ends. The CDR3 contains 16 residues. CDR3 nucleotides: TGTGCCAGCAGGACCTCCGCCGGCAAGCGAAATTCACCCCTCCACTTT. Translating it yields CASRTSAGKRNSPLHF.

The rearrangement links TRBV7-2 to TRBJ1-2; TRBD1 aligns across 9 bases. Germline V gives CDR1 SGHTA, CDR2 FQGNSA. CDR3 length equals 16 residues. The V and J ends lost 5 bases and 5 bases, in that order; junction bases with no gene match: 12. Here the CDR3 DNA reads TGTGCCAGCAGCCGGACCGTGACAGGGGGTCTTTATGGCTACACCTTC. Its translation: CASSRTVTGGLYGYTF.

The chain links TRBV7-2 to TRBJ2-3; tentatively, D is TRBD1 (6 bases). With 5 bases removed from V and 4 bases from J, the gap between germline ends came to 13 bases. Germline V gives CDR1 SGHTA, CDR2 FQGNSA. This CDR3 has 14 amino acids. The CDR3 nucleotides are TGTGCCAGCAGCCAGGACAGCATCGCAGATACGCAGTATTTT. This sequence encodes CASSQDSIADTQYF.

This chain connects TRBV5-6 to TRBJ1-2; D possibly corresponds to TRBD1 (6 bases). CDR3 length: 12 residues. Germline lookup yields CDR1 SGHDT and CDR2 YYEEEE. V gave up 3 bases and J gave up 6 bases, with 9 bases separating them. CDR3 coding DNA: TGTGCCAGCAGCTCCCGACAGGATGGCTACACCTTC. Translated, it gives CASSSRQDGYTF.

The table lists this clone with a count of one. This chain joins TRBV27 and TRBJ1-4; 9 nucleotides line up with TRBD1. The trim removed 3 bases at V and 8 bases at J, leaving 16 bases unmatched. The CDR3 spans 18 residues. Germline lookup yields CDR1 MNHEY and CDR2 SMNVEV (reference sequence). This CDR3 reads CASSFLSGQGRVGEKLFF. The CDR3 nucleotides are TGTGCCAGCAGTTTTCTTTCGGGACAGGGAAGGGTTGGGGAAAAACTGTTTTTT.

J is TRBJ2-2 and V is TRBV5-6, with D unclear. Germline lookup yields CDR1 SGHDT and CDR2 YYEEEE. The germline V and J ends were trimmed by 0 bases and 1 base, with 7 bases remaining between them. CDR3 length: 15 amino acids. The CDR3, as DNA: TGTGCCAGCAGCTTGGGGCCGGGGAACACCGGGGAGCTGTTTTTT. This sequence encodes CASSLGPGNTGELFF.

The gene calls are TRBV5-1 and TRBJ2-3, with 7 nucleotides matching TRBD1. Unmatched junction bases numbered 2, after V lost 0 bases and J lost 1 base. This CDR3 comprises 15 residues. Germline V lookup: CDR1 SGHRS, CDR2 YFSETQ. Written as DNA, the CDR3 is TGCGCCAGCAGCTTGGAAAGGGGGCGCACAGATACGCAGTATTTT. Amino acid sequence: CASSLERGRTDTQYF.

In its sample, this clone was seen a few times. The chain is built from TRBV28 and TRBJ2-2; D not certain. Trimming took 6 bases from V and 5 from J, leaving 10 bases between them. CDR1 is MDHEN and CDR2 is SYDVKM in the germline V gene. The CDR3 loop spans 13 amino acids. The CDR3 sequence is CASSLVLTGELFF. The CDR3 bases are TGTGCCAGCAGCCTCGTTTTGACCGGGGAGCTGTTTTTT.

The chain is built from TRBV7-9 and TRBJ1-2; D is unclear. The germline CDR1 and CDR2 sequences are SEHNR and FQNEAQ (reference sequence). V lost 2 bases and J 6 bases, leaving 10 bases between the germline ends. The CDR3 is 13 amino acids. In nucleotides, the CDR3 is TGTGCCAGCAGCTTAAACTTGAAGAATGGCTACACCTTC. Its protein is CASSLNLKNGYTF.